The rows below give T cell receptor beta chains drawn from one sample of a study of blood T cell repertoires in COVID-19. TCRdb keeps only in-frame clones here, not all; method: immunoSEQ multiplex PCR. The sample has some 150,000 clones; approximately 84% are singletons. The sequenced sample consisted of peripheral blood. These TCRs come from a man in his sixties or seventies with acute or convalescent COVID-19. Each CDR3 is given with its conserved first and last residue. Fields, in order: J gene, D gene, V gene, clone size, CDR3 DNA, CDR3 protein. The D gene is left open where the match is weak. The listing skips clone size in some rows; elsewhere it reads once, few, many or a size class.

j_call: TRBJ1-4; d_call: TRBD1; v_call: TRBV5-8; clone_size: NA; cdr3_nt: TGTGCCAGCAGCTTGGTAGACAGGGGTGCAACTAATGAAAAACTGTTTTTT; cdr3_aa: CASSLVDRGATNEKLFF
j_call: TRBJ1-2; d_call: NA; v_call: TRBV11-2; clone_size: NA; cdr3_nt: TGTGCCAGCAGCTCCCAGGGCTATGGCTACACCTTC; cdr3_aa: CASSSQGYGYTF
j_call: TRBJ2-1; d_call: TRBD2; v_call: TRBV7-2; clone_size: NA; cdr3_nt: TGTGCCAGCAGCTTTTCTCCGGGAGGAGGGTACAATGAGCAGTTCTTC; cdr3_aa: CASSFSPGGGYNEQFF
j_call: TRBJ1-5; d_call: NA; v_call: TRBV28; clone_size: NA; cdr3_nt: TGTGCCAGCAGTTTGCACGGGAACAATCAGCCCCAGCATTTT; cdr3_aa: CASSLHGNNQPQHF
j_call: TRBJ2-2; d_call: NA; v_call: TRBV5-1; clone_size: NA; cdr3_nt: TGCGCCACCCAAGGGACTACAGGGTCCGGCACCGGGGAGCTGTTTTTT; cdr3_aa: CATQGTTGSGTGELFF
j_call: TRBJ1-2; d_call: NA; v_call: TRBV9; clone_size: NA; cdr3_nt: TGTGCCAGCAGCGTATTAGGGGCTTCTAACTATGGCTACACCTTC; cdr3_aa: CASSVLGASNYGYTF
j_call: TRBJ1-1; d_call: NA; v_call: TRBV7-2; clone_size: NA; cdr3_nt: TGTGCCAGCAGCTTAGAAGGAGAGAACACTGAAGCTTTCTTT; cdr3_aa: CASSLEGENTEAFF
j_call: TRBJ2-2; d_call: NA; v_call: TRBV6-6; clone_size: once; cdr3_nt: TGTGCCAGCGGTTCTTTGAACACCGGGGAGCTGTTTTTT; cdr3_aa: CASGSLNTGELFF
j_call: TRBJ1-5; d_call: TRBD1; v_call: TRBV10-3; clone_size: once; cdr3_nt: TGTGCCATCAGTGGACAGGGGATTGATCAGCCCCAGCATTTT; cdr3_aa: CAISGQGIDQPQHF
j_call: TRBJ2-1; d_call: TRBD2; v_call: TRBV3-1/TRBV3-2; clone_size: NA; cdr3_nt: TGTGCCAGCAGCCAAAACCCCGGGGGGGTAGCGTCCTACAATGAGCAGTTCTTC; cdr3_aa: CASSQNPGGVASYNEQFF
j_call: TRBJ1-6; d_call: TRBD1; v_call: TRBV25-1; clone_size: NA; cdr3_nt: TGTGCCAGCAGTGAGAGGACAGGATATAATTCACCCCTCCACTTT; cdr3_aa: CASSERTGYNSPLHF
j_call: TRBJ2-3; d_call: NA; v_call: TRBV5-1; clone_size: NA; cdr3_nt: TGCGCCAGCAACACCCATGCCGGGGATACGCAGTATTTT; cdr3_aa: CASNTHAGDTQYF
j_call: TRBJ2-7; d_call: TRBD1; v_call: TRBV2; clone_size: NA; cdr3_nt: TGTGCCAGCAGTCTCCGGGACAGGGTTGTCGAGCAGTACTTC; cdr3_aa: CASSLRDRVVEQYF
j_call: TRBJ2-3; d_call: TRBD2; v_call: TRBV15; clone_size: NA; cdr3_nt: TGTGCCACGCGGACTAGCGGGAGCACAGATACGCAGTATTTT; cdr3_aa: CATRTSGSTDTQYF
j_call: TRBJ1-1; d_call: TRBD1; v_call: TRBV5-1; clone_size: NA; cdr3_nt: TGCGCCAGCAGCTCGCAAGTTACAGGGACAGGGACTGAAGCTTTCTTT; cdr3_aa: CASSSQVTGTGTEAFF
j_call: TRBJ2-3; d_call: TRBD1; v_call: TRBV11-2; clone_size: NA; cdr3_nt: TGTGCCAGCAGCATTACAGGGGGCAAGGGCACAGATACGCAGTATTTT; cdr3_aa: CASSITGGKGTDTQYF
j_call: TRBJ2-2; d_call: TRBD1; v_call: TRBV11-3; clone_size: NA; cdr3_nt: TGTGCCAGCAGCAATTCCCCGAGGGACAGGGTGTCCGGGAGCACCGGGGAGCTGTTTTTT; cdr3_aa: CASSNSPRDRVSGSTGELFF
j_call: TRBJ2-1; d_call: NA; v_call: TRBV3-1/TRBV3-2; clone_size: NA; cdr3_nt: TGTGCCAGCAGCCAAGCGCCCGGACAGAGGTCCCCCGAGCAGTTCTTC; cdr3_aa: CASSQAPGQRSPEQFF
j_call: TRBJ2-7; d_call: TRBD2; v_call: TRBV9; clone_size: NA; cdr3_nt: TGTGCCAGCAATCGTAAGGGAGGGGACGAGCAGTACTTC; cdr3_aa: CASNRKGGDEQYF
j_call: TRBJ2-1; d_call: TRBD1; v_call: TRBV10-3; clone_size: NA; cdr3_nt: TGTGCCATCAGCGGGGGAAGGACAGGGGGCTTGGAGCAGTTCTTC; cdr3_aa: CAISGGRTGGLEQFF
j_call: TRBJ2-7; d_call: NA; v_call: TRBV6-1; clone_size: NA; cdr3_nt: TGTGCCAGCAGTGAAGGGGGCGGGGTAAACTACGAGCAGTACTTC; cdr3_aa: CASSEGGGVNYEQYF
j_call: TRBJ2-5; d_call: TRBD1; v_call: TRBV7-9; clone_size: NA; cdr3_nt: TGTGCCAGCAGCAAGACAGGGGGATTCCCCCGCAATTACCAAGAGACCCAGTACTTC; cdr3_aa: CASSKTGGFPRNYQETQYF
j_call: TRBJ2-2; d_call: TRBD1; v_call: TRBV19; clone_size: NA; cdr3_nt: TGTGCCAGTAGTAGGGCGACAGGGAGTATGGACTCCGGGGAGCTGTTTTTT; cdr3_aa: CASSRATGSMDSGELFF
j_call: TRBJ1-3; d_call: TRBD1; v_call: TRBV5-6; clone_size: NA; cdr3_nt: TGTGCCAGCAGCCTGACAGGGGGAAACACCATATATTTT; cdr3_aa: CASSLTGGNTIYF
j_call: TRBJ2-7; d_call: NA; v_call: TRBV5-4; clone_size: NA; cdr3_nt: TGTGCCAGCACCTCCTTCAAATTGCAGGGCAACGAGCAGTACTTC; cdr3_aa: CASTSFKLQGNEQYF
j_call: TRBJ2-5; d_call: NA; v_call: TRBV9; clone_size: NA; cdr3_nt: TGTGCCAGCAGCGTAAGTGCCTTGGCGGGGAGGGAGACCCAGTACTTC; cdr3_aa: CASSVSALAGRETQYF
j_call: TRBJ1-5; d_call: NA; v_call: TRBV25-1; clone_size: NA; cdr3_nt: TGTGCCAACCTCAGATTTCTCGACAGATTCGGTCAGCCCCAGCATTTT; cdr3_aa: CANLRFLDRFGQPQHF
j_call: TRBJ1-2; d_call: NA; v_call: TRBV28; clone_size: NA; cdr3_nt: TGTGCCAGCAGTTGGGGGGGCAGACCTAACTATGGCTACACCTTC; cdr3_aa: CASSWGGRPNYGYTF
j_call: TRBJ2-7; d_call: NA; v_call: TRBV11-2; clone_size: NA; cdr3_nt: TGTGCCAGCAGCCACCAGGATCACGAGCAGTACTTC; cdr3_aa: CASSHQDHEQYF
j_call: TRBJ1-3; d_call: NA; v_call: TRBV3-1/TRBV3-2; clone_size: few; cdr3_nt: TGTGCCAGCAGCCAAGACACAGGGCCTGGAAACACCATATATTTT; cdr3_aa: CASSQDTGPGNTIYF
j_call: TRBJ2-2; d_call: TRBD1; v_call: TRBV2; clone_size: once; cdr3_nt: TGTGCCGGCAGTGAAAGGGGGCGGAACACCGGGGAGCTGTTTTTT; cdr3_aa: CAGSERGRNTGELFF
j_call: TRBJ1-1; d_call: NA; v_call: TRBV3-1/TRBV3-2; clone_size: NA; cdr3_nt: TGTGCCAGCAGCAGGGGTAACCTGAACACTGAAGCTTTCTTT; cdr3_aa: CASSRGNLNTEAFF
j_call: TRBJ2-1; d_call: NA; v_call: TRBV6-5; clone_size: NA; cdr3_nt: TGTGCCAGCAGTTACGGGAGGAGCTCCTACAATGAGCAGTTCTTC; cdr3_aa: CASSYGRSSYNEQFF
j_call: TRBJ2-5; d_call: NA; v_call: TRBV24-1; clone_size: once; cdr3_nt: TGTGCCACCAGTGGCCCAACAGGGTTTGGAGAGACCCAGTACTTC; cdr3_aa: CATSGPTGFGETQYF
j_call: TRBJ2-4; d_call: TRBD2; v_call: TRBV4-1; clone_size: NA; cdr3_nt: TGCGCCAGCAGCCAAGAGACAATGGCGGGAGGAGAAAACATTCAGTACTTC; cdr3_aa: CASSQETMAGGENIQYF
j_call: TRBJ2-7; d_call: TRBD1; v_call: TRBV6-9; clone_size: NA; cdr3_nt: TGTGCCAGCAGTTATTCGTTCCCGGGACAGGGGTTCTCCTACGAGCAGTACTTC; cdr3_aa: CASSYSFPGQGFSYEQYF
j_call: TRBJ1-5; d_call: NA; v_call: TRBV30; clone_size: NA; cdr3_nt: TGTGCCTGGAGTGGCAGGGACAATCGCAATCAGCCCCAGCATTTT; cdr3_aa: CAWSGRDNRNQPQHF
j_call: TRBJ2-1; d_call: NA; v_call: TRBV10-3; clone_size: NA; cdr3_nt: TGTGCCATCAGTTTAGAGACGGCAGGGAAGAATGAGCAGTTCTTC; cdr3_aa: CAISLETAGKNEQFF
j_call: TRBJ2-7; d_call: TRBD1; v_call: TRBV29-1; clone_size: NA; cdr3_nt: TGCAGCGTCTCTGGGGGGACAGGGGACCTCTACGAGCAGTACTTC; cdr3_aa: CSVSGGTGDLYEQYF
j_call: TRBJ2-3; d_call: NA; v_call: TRBV5-1; clone_size: NA; cdr3_nt: TGCGCCAGCAGCCTCCTCGGGGGAATCACAGATACGCAGTATTTT; cdr3_aa: CASSLLGGITDTQYF
j_call: TRBJ2-3; d_call: NA; v_call: TRBV18; clone_size: NA; cdr3_nt: TGTGCCAGCTCACCCCGGGGCGGGATCACAGATACGCAGTATTTT; cdr3_aa: CASSPRGGITDTQYF
j_call: TRBJ2-5; d_call: TRBD1; v_call: TRBV19; clone_size: NA; cdr3_nt: TGTGCCAGTAGTATAATCGGGACAGGGGAGGTAAAGAAGACCCAGTACTTC; cdr3_aa: CASSIIGTGEVKKTQYF
j_call: TRBJ2-7; d_call: NA; v_call: TRBV28; clone_size: once; cdr3_nt: TGTGCCAGCAGTTTGGCAGCCTACGAGCAGTACTTC; cdr3_aa: CASSLAAYEQYF
j_call: TRBJ2-1; d_call: TRBD2; v_call: TRBV3-1/TRBV3-2; clone_size: few; cdr3_nt: TGTGCCAGCAGCCTACTAGCGGGAGCCTACAATGAGCAGTTCTTC; cdr3_aa: CASSLLAGAYNEQFF
j_call: TRBJ1-4; d_call: NA; v_call: TRBV7-9; clone_size: NA; cdr3_nt: TGTGCCAGCAGCTTACGGACGGGGAATAATGAAAAACTGTTTTTT; cdr3_aa: CASSLRTGNNEKLFF
j_call: TRBJ2-2; d_call: TRBD2; v_call: TRBV5-1; clone_size: NA; cdr3_nt: TGCGCCAGCAGCGCTACGACTAGCGGGGGCAACACCGGGGAGCTGTTTTTT; cdr3_aa: CASSATTSGGNTGELFF
j_call: TRBJ2-7; d_call: NA; v_call: TRBV3-1/TRBV3-2; clone_size: once; cdr3_nt: TGTGCCAGCAGCCACGGGACAGATCGGGGGGAGCAGTACTTC; cdr3_aa: CASSHGTDRGEQYF
j_call: TRBJ2-2; d_call: NA; v_call: TRBV6-1; clone_size: few; cdr3_nt: TGTGCCAGCAGTGAAGCGGACAGCGTGGGGGTCGGGGAGCTGTTTTTT; cdr3_aa: CASSEADSVGVGELFF
j_call: TRBJ2-7; d_call: TRBD1; v_call: TRBV10-1; clone_size: many; cdr3_nt: TGCGCCAGCAGTACGGGACAGACCCACGAGCAGTACTTC; cdr3_aa: CASSTGQTHEQYF
j_call: TRBJ2-3; d_call: NA; v_call: TRBV19; clone_size: NA; cdr3_nt: TGTGCCAGTAGTCCTGGGCCCACAGATACGCAGTATTTT; cdr3_aa: CASSPGPTDTQYF
j_call: TRBJ2-1; d_call: TRBD2; v_call: TRBV10-3; clone_size: NA; cdr3_nt: TGTGCCGTTGCTCCGGGACTAGCGGCCAATGAGCAGTTCTTC; cdr3_aa: CAVAPGLAANEQFF
j_call: TRBJ2-3; d_call: NA; v_call: TRBV11-2; clone_size: NA; cdr3_nt: TGTGCCAGCAGCTTCCAACCCTTCGGAGATACGCAGTATTTT; cdr3_aa: CASSFQPFGDTQYF
j_call: TRBJ1-5; d_call: TRBD1; v_call: TRBV28; clone_size: once; cdr3_nt: TGTGCCAGCAGCTGGACAGGGCGGGATCAGCCCCAGCATTTT; cdr3_aa: CASSWTGRDQPQHF
j_call: TRBJ2-5; d_call: NA; v_call: TRBV29-1; clone_size: few; cdr3_nt: TGCAGCGTCGGGAACCAGTACCAAGAGACCCAGTACTTC; cdr3_aa: CSVGNQYQETQYF
j_call: TRBJ2-1; d_call: NA; v_call: TRBV9; clone_size: NA; cdr3_nt: TGTGCCAGCAGCGCGATGGGGGGACAGAGGGGCGATGAGCAGTTCTTC; cdr3_aa: CASSAMGGQRGDEQFF